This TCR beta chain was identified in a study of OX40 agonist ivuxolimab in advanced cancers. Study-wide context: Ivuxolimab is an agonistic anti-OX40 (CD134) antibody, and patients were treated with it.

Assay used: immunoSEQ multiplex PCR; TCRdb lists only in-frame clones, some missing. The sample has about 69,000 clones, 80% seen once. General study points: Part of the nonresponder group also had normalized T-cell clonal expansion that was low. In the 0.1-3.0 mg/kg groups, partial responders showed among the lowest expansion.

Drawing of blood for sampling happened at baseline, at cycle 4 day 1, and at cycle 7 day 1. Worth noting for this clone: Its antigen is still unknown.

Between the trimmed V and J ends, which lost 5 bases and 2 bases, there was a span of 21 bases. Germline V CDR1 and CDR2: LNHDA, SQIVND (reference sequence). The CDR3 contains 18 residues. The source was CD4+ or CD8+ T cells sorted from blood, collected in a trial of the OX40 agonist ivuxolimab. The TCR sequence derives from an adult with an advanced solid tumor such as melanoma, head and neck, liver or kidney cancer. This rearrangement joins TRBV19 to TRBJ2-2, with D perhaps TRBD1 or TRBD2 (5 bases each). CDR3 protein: CASSGGLGRGLNTGELFF. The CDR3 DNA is TGTGCCAGTAGTGGGGGTCTGGGGCGAGGGCTTAACACCGGGGAGCTGTTTTTT.